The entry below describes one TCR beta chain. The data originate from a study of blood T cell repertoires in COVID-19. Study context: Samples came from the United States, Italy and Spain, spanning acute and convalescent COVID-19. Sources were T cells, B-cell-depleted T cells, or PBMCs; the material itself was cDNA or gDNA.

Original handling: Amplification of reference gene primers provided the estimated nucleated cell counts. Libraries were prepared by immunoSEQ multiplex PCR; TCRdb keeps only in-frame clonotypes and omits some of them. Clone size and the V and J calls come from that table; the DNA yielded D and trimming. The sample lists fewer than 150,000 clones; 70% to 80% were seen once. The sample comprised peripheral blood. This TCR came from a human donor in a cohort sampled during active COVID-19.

Written as DNA, the CDR3 is TGTGCCAGCAGCTTACCGGGACAGGGCCCTTCCTATAATTCACCCCTCCACTTT. It translates to CASSLPGQGPSYNSPLHF. The chain joins TRBV7-8 to TRBJ1-6, with 9 nucleotides matching TRBD1. The V gene end was trimmed by 2 bases and the J gene end by 1 base; junction bases not matched to a gene: 6. The CDR3 contains 18 residues. The germline V gene encodes CDR1 SGHVS and CDR2 FQNEAQ.